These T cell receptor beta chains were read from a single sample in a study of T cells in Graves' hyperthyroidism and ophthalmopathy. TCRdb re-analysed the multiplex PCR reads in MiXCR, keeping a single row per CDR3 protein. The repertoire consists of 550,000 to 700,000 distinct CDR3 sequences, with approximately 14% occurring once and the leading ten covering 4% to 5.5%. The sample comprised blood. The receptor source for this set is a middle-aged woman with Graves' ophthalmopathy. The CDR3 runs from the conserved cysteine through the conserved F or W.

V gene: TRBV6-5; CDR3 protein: CATTILRDRGFYEQYF
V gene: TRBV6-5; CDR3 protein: CASSYSESASYGYTF
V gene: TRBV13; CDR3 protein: CASSQGRLENYGYTF
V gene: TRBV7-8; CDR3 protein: CASSLAWTSGRAPPYEQYF
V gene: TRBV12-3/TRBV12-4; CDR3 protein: CAIKGVGTGELFF
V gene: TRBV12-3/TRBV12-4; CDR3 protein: CASTLAGGGETQYF
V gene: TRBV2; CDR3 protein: CASVGGRPINYEQYF
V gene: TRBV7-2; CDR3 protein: CASSLAGLPGPPEAFF
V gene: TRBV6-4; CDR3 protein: CASSRLGRRNTDTQYF
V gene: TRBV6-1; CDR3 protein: CASSPGTGGPYEQYF
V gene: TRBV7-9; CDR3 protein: CASSLAWGPGELFF
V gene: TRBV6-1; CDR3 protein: CASSEAGDARFGANVLTF
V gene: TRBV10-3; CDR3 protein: CAISELAGGETQYF
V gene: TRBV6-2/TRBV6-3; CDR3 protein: CASSYSPGSYEQYF
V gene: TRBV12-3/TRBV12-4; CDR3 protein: CASSLQVGQGTGELFF
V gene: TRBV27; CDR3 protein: CASSFSGVVARYEQYF
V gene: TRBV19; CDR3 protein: CASSRTSAASYEQYF
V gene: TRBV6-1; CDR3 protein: CASNKPTGGPLYTEAFF
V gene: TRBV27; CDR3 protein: CASSPRETGLPYEQYF
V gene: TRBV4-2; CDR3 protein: CASSQGLAGAQETQYF
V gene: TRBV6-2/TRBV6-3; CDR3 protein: CASSYRLGDYEQYF
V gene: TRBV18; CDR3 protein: CASSPQASGNTIYF
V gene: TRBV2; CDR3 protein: CASSPGTSEQYF
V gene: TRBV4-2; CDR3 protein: CASSRLAGGPGEQYF
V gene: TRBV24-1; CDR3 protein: CATSDSSGTSGNTGELFF
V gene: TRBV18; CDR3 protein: CASSPGGLAGDYQETQYF
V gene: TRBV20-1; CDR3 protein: CSAGARGGYGYTF
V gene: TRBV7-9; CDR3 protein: CASSLVRQGAEAFF
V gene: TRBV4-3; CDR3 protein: CASSQDWALPGLDEQYF
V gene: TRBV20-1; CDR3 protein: CSARPRGLADSEQYF
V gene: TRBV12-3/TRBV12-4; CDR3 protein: CASSLSPDTEAFF
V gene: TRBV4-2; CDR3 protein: CASSQDVTGTITGRQYF
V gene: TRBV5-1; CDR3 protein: CASSFLGRVMNTEAFF
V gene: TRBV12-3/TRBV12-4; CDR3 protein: CASSLGGHGYTF
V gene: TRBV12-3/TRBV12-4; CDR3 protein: CASSRLGGELFF
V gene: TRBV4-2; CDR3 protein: CASSLTGTSFEAFF
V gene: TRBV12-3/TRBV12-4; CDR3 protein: CASRSGEGPRETQYF
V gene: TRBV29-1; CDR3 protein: CSVAGNSLETQYF
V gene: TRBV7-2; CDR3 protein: CASSWLVTGGYTF
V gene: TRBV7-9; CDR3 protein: CASSPGQYGNTIYF
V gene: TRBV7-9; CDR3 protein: CASSSGRLEQYF
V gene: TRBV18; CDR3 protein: CASSPDRGHGYTF
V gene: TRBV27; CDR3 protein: CASSAGPTNSPLHF
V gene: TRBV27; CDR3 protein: CASSFSLALGGELFF
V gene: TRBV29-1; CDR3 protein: CSTPTAFF
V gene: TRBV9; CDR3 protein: CASSVDGSEVEQYF
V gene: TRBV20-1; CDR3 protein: CSPDIVGNTEAFF
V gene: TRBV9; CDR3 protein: CASSNRQGRHSNQPQHF
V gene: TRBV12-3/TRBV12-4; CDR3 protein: CASRLGPRPSYEQYF
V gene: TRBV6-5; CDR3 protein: CASSNPTGKSEAFF
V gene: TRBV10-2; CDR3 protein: CASSLRLAGKETQYF
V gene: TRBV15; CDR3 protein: CATSRAGRGETQYF
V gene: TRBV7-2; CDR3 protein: CASSLALGRAWANVLTF
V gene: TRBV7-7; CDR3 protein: CASSKRDSQETQYF
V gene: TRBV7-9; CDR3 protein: CASSSRDTLTYEQYF